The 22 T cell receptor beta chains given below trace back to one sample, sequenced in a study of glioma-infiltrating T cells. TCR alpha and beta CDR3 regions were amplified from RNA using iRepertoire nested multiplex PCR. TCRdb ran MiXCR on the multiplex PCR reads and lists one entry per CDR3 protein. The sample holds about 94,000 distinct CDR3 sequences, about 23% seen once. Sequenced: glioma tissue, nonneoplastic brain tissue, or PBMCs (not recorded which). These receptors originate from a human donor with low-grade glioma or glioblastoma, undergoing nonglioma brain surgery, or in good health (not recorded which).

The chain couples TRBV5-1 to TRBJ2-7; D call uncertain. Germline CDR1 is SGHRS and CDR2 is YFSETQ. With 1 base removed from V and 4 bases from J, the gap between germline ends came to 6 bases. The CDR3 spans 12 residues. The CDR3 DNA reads TGCGCCAGCAGCTTGTTGGGATACGAGCAGTACTTC. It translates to CASSLLGYEQYF.

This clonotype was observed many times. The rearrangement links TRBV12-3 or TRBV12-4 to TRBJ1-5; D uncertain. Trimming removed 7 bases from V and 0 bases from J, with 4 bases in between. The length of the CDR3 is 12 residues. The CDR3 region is CASTFSNQPQHF. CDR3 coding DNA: TGTGCCAGCACCTTTAGCAATCAGCCCCAGCATTTT.

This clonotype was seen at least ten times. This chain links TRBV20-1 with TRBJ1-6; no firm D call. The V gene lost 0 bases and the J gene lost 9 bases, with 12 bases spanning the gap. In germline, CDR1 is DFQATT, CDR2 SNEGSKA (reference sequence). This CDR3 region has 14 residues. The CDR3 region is CSARDEGFGSPLHF. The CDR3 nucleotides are TGCAGTGCTAGAGATGAGGGCTTCGGTTCACCCCTCCACTTT.

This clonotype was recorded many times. CDR3 coding DNA: TGTGCCACCGCCGTCAGCGCGGGAGCTGTAGATACGCAGTATTTT. This sequence encodes CATAVSAGAVDTQYF. The V and J genes are TRBV6-1 and TRBJ2-3; TRBD2 agrees at 7 bases. The V and J ends lost 10 bases and 5 bases, in that order; junction bases with no gene match: 15. The CDR3 spans 15 residues. Germline CDR1 is MNHNS and CDR2 is SASEGT.

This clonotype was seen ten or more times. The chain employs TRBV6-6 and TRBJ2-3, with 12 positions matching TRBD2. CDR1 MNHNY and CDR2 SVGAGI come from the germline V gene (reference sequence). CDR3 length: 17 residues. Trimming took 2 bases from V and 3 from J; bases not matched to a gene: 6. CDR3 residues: CASSYASGGGGTDTQYF. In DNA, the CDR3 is TGTGCCAGCAGTTACGCTAGCGGGGGGGGGGGGACAGATACGCAGTATTTT.

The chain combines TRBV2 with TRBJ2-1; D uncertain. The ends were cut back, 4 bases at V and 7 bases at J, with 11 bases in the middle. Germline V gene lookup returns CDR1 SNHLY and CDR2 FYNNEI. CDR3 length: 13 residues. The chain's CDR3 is CASSGPWSNEQFF. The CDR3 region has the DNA TGTGCCAGCAGTGGACCCTGGTCGAATGAGCAGTTCTTC.

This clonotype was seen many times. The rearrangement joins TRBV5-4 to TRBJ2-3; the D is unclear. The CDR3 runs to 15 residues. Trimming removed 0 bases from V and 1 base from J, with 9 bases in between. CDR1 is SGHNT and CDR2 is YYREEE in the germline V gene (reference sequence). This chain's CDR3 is CASSLAPKGTDTQYF. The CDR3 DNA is TGTGCCAGCAGCTTGGCCCCAAAAGGCACAGATACGCAGTATTTT.

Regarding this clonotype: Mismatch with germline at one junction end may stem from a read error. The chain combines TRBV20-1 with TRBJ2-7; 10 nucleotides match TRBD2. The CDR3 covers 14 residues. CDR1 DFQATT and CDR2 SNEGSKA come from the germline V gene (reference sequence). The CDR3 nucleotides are TGCATTGCTCAGAGACCTAGCGGGAGTGGCGAGCAGTACTTC. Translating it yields CIAQRPSGSGEQYF.

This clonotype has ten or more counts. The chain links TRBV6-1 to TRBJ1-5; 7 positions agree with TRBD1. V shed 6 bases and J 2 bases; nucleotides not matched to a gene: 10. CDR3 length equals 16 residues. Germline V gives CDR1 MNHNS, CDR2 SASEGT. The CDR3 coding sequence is TGTGCCAGCAGGGTGACAGGGTACGCTGGCAATCAGCCCCAGCATTTT. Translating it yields CASRVTGYAGNQPQHF.

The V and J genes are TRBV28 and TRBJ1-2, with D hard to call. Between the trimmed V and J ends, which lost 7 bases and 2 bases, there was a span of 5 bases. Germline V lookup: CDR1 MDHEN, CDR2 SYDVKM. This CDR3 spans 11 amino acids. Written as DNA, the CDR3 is TGTGCCAGCAACGTCAACTATGGCTACACCTTC. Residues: CASNVNYGYTF.

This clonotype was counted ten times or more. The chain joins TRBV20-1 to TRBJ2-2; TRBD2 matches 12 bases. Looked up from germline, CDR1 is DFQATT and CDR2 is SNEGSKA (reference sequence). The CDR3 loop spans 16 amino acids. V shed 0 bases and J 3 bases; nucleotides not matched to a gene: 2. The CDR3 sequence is CSARDPSGRDTGELFF. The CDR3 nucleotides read TGCAGTGCTAGAGATCCTAGCGGGAGGGACACCGGGGAGCTGTTTTTT.

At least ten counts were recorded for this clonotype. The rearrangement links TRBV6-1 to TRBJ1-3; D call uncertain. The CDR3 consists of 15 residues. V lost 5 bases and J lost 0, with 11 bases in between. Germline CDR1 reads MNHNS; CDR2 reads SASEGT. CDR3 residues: CASSRTDPSGNTIYF. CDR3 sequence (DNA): TGTGCCAGCAGTCGGACGGACCCCTCTGGAAACACCATATATTTT.

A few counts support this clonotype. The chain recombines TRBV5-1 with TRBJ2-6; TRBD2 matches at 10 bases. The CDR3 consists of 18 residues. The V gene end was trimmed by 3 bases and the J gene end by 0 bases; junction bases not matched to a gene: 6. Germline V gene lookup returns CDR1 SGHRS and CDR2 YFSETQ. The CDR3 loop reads CASSWTSGTPSGANVLTF. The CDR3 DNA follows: TGCGCCAGCAGCTGGACTAGCGGTACCCCCTCTGGGGCCAACGTCCTGACTTTC.

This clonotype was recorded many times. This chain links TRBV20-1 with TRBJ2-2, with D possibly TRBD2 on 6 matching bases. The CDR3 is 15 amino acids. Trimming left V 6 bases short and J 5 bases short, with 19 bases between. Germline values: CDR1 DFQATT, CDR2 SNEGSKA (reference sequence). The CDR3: CSAPRPPSGTGELFF. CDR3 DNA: TGCAGTGCCCCAAGACCCCCAAGCGGGACCGGGGAGCTGTTTTTT.

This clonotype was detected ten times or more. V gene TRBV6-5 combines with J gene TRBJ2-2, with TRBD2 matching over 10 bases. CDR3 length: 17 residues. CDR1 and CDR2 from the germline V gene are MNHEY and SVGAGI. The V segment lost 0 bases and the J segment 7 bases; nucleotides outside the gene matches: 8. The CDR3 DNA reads TGTGCCAGCAGTTACTCGATTGCTAGCGGGAGCGGCGGGGAGCTGTTTTTT. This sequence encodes CASSYSIASGSGGELFF.

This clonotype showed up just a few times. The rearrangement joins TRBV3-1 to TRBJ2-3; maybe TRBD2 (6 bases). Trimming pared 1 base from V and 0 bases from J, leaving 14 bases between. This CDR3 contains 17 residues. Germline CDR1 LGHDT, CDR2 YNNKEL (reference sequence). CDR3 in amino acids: CASSQVTSPTSTDTQYF. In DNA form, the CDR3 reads TGTGCCAGCAGCCAAGTTACTAGCCCTACTAGCACAGATACGCAGTATTTT.

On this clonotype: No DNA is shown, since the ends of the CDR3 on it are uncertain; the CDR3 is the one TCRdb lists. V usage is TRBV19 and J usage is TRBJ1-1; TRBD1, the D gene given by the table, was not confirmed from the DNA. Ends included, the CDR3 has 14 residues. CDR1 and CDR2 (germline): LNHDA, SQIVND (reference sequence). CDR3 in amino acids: CASTSDRETTEAFF.

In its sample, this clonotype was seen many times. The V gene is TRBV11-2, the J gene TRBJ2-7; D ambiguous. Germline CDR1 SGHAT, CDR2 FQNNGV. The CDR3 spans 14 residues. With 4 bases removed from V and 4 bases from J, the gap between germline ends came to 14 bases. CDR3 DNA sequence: TGTGCCAGCAGCTACCAACAGAGCCATTACGAGCAGTACTTC. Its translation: CASSYQQSHYEQYF.

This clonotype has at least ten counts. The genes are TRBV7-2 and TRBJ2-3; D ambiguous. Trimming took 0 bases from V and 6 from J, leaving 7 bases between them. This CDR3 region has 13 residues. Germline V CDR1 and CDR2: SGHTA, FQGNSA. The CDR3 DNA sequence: TGTGCCAGCAGCTTAGCAATAGGGGATACGCAGTATTTT. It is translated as CASSLAIGDTQYF.

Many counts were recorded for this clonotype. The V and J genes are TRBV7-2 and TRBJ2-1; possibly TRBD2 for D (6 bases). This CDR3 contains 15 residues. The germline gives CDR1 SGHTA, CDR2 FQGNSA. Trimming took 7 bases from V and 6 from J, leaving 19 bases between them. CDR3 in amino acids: CASNRREYQFNEQFF. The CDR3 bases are TGTGCCAGCAACCGTCGGGAGTATCAGTTCAATGAGCAGTTCTTC.

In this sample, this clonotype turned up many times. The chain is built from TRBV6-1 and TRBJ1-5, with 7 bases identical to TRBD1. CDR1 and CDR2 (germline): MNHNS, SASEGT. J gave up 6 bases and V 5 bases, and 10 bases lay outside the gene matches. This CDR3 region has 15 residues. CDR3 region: CASSTKTGLPQPQHF. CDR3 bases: TGTGCCAGCAGTACCAAGACAGGGTTACCTCAGCCCCAGCATTTT.

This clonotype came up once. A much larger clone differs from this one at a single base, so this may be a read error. CDR3 residues: CASSNLGTAPSRANVLTF. The CDR3 DNA reads as TGTGCCAGCAGTAATCTGGGGACTGCCCCCTCTCGGGCCAACGTCCTGACTTTC. The chain combines TRBV2 with TRBJ2-6; D might be TRBD2 (6 bases). Germline CDR1 is SNHLY and CDR2 is FYNNEI. This CDR3 has 18 residues.